A selection of T cell receptor beta chains follows, all from one sample in a study of cytomegalovirus exposure and HLA in healthy donors. Data came from immunoSEQ multiplex PCR; TCRdb stores just in-frame clones and leaves some out. The table has 250,000 to 300,000 clones, roughly 90% seen once; the top ten hold roughly 0.38%. The specimen sequenced was PBMCs. All receptors come from a woman aged 18-30 years in good health and CMV-seronegative. CDR3s include the opening cysteine and the closing phenylalanine or tryptophan. The order of the fields is clone size, V gene, J gene, D gene, CDR3 DNA, CDR3 protein. A D gene is named only where the DNA matches it firmly. The size of a clone is reported for some rows only, either as once, few or many, or as a class for expanded clones.

NA,TRBV9,TRBJ2-4,TRBD1,TGTGCCAGCAGCTCACGTCCCGGGACAGGGGGAGAAGCCAAAAACATTCAGTACTTC,CASSSRPGTGGEAKNIQYF
few,TRBV5-6,TRBJ1-2,NA,TGTGCCAGCAGCTTGGTACTAGATGGCTACACCTTC,CASSLVLDGYTF
NA,TRBV29-1,TRBJ1-2,NA,TGCAGCGTTGAGTCTTGGAGTGGCGGCTACACCTTC,CSVESWSGGYTF
NA,TRBV10-1,TRBJ2-3,NA,TGCGCCAGCAGCGTGGGCCAAATCAACACAGATACGCAGTATTTT,CASSVGQINTDTQYF
NA,TRBV15,TRBJ2-3,TRBD1,TGTGCCACCAGCAGAGATTGGGACAGGGCAACAGATACGCAGTATTTT,CATSRDWDRATDTQYF
NA,TRBV9,TRBJ2-1,NA,TGTGCCAGCAGCGTAGGGGGCGCGAACTCCTACAATGAGCAGTTCTTC,CASSVGGANSYNEQFF
NA,TRBV2,TRBJ2-6,NA,TGTGCCAGCAGTTCAGGGATTGGGGCCAACGTCCTGACTTTC,CASSSGIGANVLTF
NA,TRBV7-8,TRBJ2-3,TRBD2,TGTGCCAGCACCCCCTCGTTGGCGGGGGTGCAAGATACGCAGTATTTT,CASTPSLAGVQDTQYF
NA,TRBV19,TRBJ1-2,NA,TGTGCCAGTAATCTACTGGGCAGTCCCTATGGCTACACCTTC,CASNLLGSPYGYTF
NA,TRBV5-1,TRBJ2-1,NA,TGCGCCAGCAGCTTGGTGTTGGACAGTATCGACAATGAGCAGTTCTTC,CASSLVLDSIDNEQFF
NA,TRBV15,TRBJ1-5,NA,TGTGCCACCAGCAGACAGGGTAGAGACCAGCCCCAGCATTTT,CATSRQGRDQPQHF
NA,TRBV4-2,TRBJ2-7,NA,TGTGCCAGCAGCCAAGAGCTAGCGCGTTTACAGTACTTC,CASSQELARLQYF
NA,TRBV30,TRBJ2-1,NA,TGTGCCTGGAGGGGGGGGGCGACGAGCTCCTACAATGAGCAGTTCTTC,CAWRGGATSSYNEQFF
NA,TRBV6-5,TRBJ1-1,TRBD1,TGTGCCAGCAGTCCTTTAAACTCCAGGGGGCTGGGAGCTTTCTTT,CASSPLNSRGLGAFF
NA,TRBV2,TRBJ1-6,NA,TGTGCCACCAGGACGGGTTATAATTCACCCCTCCACTTT,CATRTGYNSPLHF
NA,TRBV6-5,TRBJ2-1,TRBD1,TGTGCCAGCAGTTCCTACATGGACAGGGCATACAATGAGCAGTTCTTC,CASSSYMDRAYNEQFF
NA,TRBV5-4,TRBJ2-2,NA,TGTGCCACCACGGATCAGGACAGTTTCACCGGGGAGCTGTTTTTT,CATTDQDSFTGELFF
NA,TRBV18,TRBJ2-5,NA,TGTGCCAGCTCACGAAATTCGGGAAAAGAGACCCAGTACTTC,CASSRNSGKETQYF
once,TRBV4-3,TRBJ1-2,NA,TGCGCCAGCAGCCAAGGATCCGGTGGCTACACCTTC,CASSQGSGGYTF
NA,TRBV7-9,TRBJ2-2,TRBD2,TGTGCCAGCAGCTTAGGGCAGCGGGGATCGAACACCGGGGAGCTGTTTTTT,CASSLGQRGSNTGELFF
NA,TRBV6-1,TRBJ1-4,NA,TGTGCCAGCAGTGAAGGCCCGAGCGGGACAACAACTAATGAAAAACTGTTTTTT,CASSEGPSGTTTNEKLFF
NA,TRBV18,TRBJ1-1,TRBD1,TGTGCCAGCTCACTTACAGGGGGGACTGAAGCTTTCTTT,CASSLTGGTEAFF
NA,TRBV5-1,TRBJ1-3,TRBD1,TGCGCCAGCAGCTTGGGGTTCGACAGGGTCATTGACACCATATATTTT,CASSLGFDRVIDTIYF
once,TRBV2,TRBJ1-4,TRBD1,TGTGCCAGCAGCACAGGGGGACGAGAAAAACTGTTTTTT,CASSTGGREKLFF
NA,TRBV15,TRBJ1-4,NA,TGTGCCACCAGCGAGAGTCGGGAGGCCCTCTATGAAAAACTGTTTTTT,CATSESREALYEKLFF
once,TRBV9,TRBJ1-4,NA,TGTGCCAGCAGCCCACCGCGGGGAGGTGAAAAACTGTTTTTT,CASSPPRGGEKLFF
NA,TRBV7-6,TRBJ2-5,NA,TGTGCCAGCGGGGCGTACCAAGAGACCCAGTACTTC,CASGAYQETQYF
NA,TRBV5-6,TRBJ1-4,NA,TGTGCCAGCAGCTGGGGGGGAAAGCTTGCAACTAATGAAAAACTGTTTTTT,CASSWGGKLATNEKLFF
NA,TRBV28,TRBJ1-5,NA,TGTGCCAGCAGTCCCCTAGCCTATAGCAATCAGCCCCAGCATTTT,CASSPLAYSNQPQHF
NA,TRBV5-4,TRBJ1-1,NA,TGTGCCAGCAGCTCAACACCATTGAACACTGAAGCTTTCTTT,CASSSTPLNTEAFF
NA,TRBV4-3,TRBJ2-5,NA,TGCGCCAGCAGCCAAGATGGGGTGGGGCAACAAGAGACCCAGTACTTC,CASSQDGVGQQETQYF
NA,TRBV27,TRBJ1-1,NA,TGTGCCAGCAGTCGGGGGTTCCTCACTGAAGCTTTCTTT,CASSRGFLTEAFF
once,TRBV28,TRBJ1-1,TRBD1,TGTGCCAGCAACGAGCGACAGGGGGCTGAAGCTTTCTTT,CASNERQGAEAFF
NA,TRBV30,TRBJ1-6,NA,TGTGCCTGGAGTGTTGTGGCTAATTCACCCCTCCACTTT,CAWSVVANSPLHF
once,TRBV5-8,TRBJ2-7,TRBD2,TGTGCCAGCAGCCCGGGGACGGATACCGGGACTAGCTACGAGCAGTACTTC,CASSPGTDTGTSYEQYF
NA,TRBV9,TRBJ2-1,TRBD2,TGTGCCAGCAGCCCTCAGGGACTATACCAGGATGAGCAGTTCTTC,CASSPQGLYQDEQFF
NA,TRBV5-1,TRBJ1-4,TRBD1,TGCGCCAGCAGCTCGGGACAGGGTTCGGAAAAACTGTTTTTT,CASSSGQGSEKLFF
few,TRBV18,TRBJ1-6,NA,TGTGCCAGCTCAAAAAATACACGGGGGAATTCACCCCTCCACTTT,CASSKNTRGNSPLHF
NA,TRBV29-1,TRBJ1-4,TRBD1,TGCAGCGTTGAAGGGACAGGGGAAACTAATGAAAAACTGTTTTTT,CSVEGTGETNEKLFF
NA,TRBV9,TRBJ2-3,NA,TGTGCCAGCAGCCCTTCGACTAAATTCACAGATACGCAGTATTTT,CASSPSTKFTDTQYF
NA,TRBV5-1,TRBJ2-3,TRBD1,TGCGCCAGCAGCCCTATGACAGGGGGTGATCACACAGATACGCAGTATTTT,CASSPMTGGDHTDTQYF
NA,TRBV6-4,TRBJ1-6,NA,TGTGCCAGCAGCGAAATAGGACAGCCCACGGACTCACCCCTCCACTTT,CASSEIGQPTDSPLHF
NA,TRBV25-1,TRBJ2-5,TRBD2,TGTGCCAGCTCTTCCGGGACTAGGGTCGAGACCCAGTACTTC,CASSSGTRVETQYF
NA,TRBV2,TRBJ1-5,TRBD1,TGTGCCAGCAGTGAAGCCCCGGGACAGGGGTTCGTTAGCAATCAGCCCCAGCATTTT,CASSEAPGQGFVSNQPQHF
NA,TRBV7-9,TRBJ1-3,TRBD1,TGTGCCAGCAGCCAGGACAGGGTGGACGGAAACACCATATATTTT,CASSQDRVDGNTIYF
NA,TRBV7-3,TRBJ2-2,NA,TGTGCCAGCAGCTTAACCCAGGTTGCCAACACCGGGGAGCTGTTTTTT,CASSLTQVANTGELFF
NA,TRBV27,TRBJ2-5,TRBD1,TGTGCCAGCAGTGCCCTGGGGGTCAGGGGGAGCCAAGAGACCCAGTACTTC,CASSALGVRGSQETQYF
NA,TRBV5-4,TRBJ2-5,NA,TGTGCCAGCAGCTTGGACTGGGAGACCCAGTACTTC,CASSLDWETQYF
NA,TRBV15,TRBJ2-5,NA,TGTGCCACCAGCAGAGGCACGGGTGAGACCCAGTACTTC,CATSRGTGETQYF
NA,TRBV27,TRBJ2-7,NA,TGTGCCAGCGGTATGTACAGAGATTACTCCTACGAGCAGTACTTC,CASGMYRDYSYEQYF
NA,TRBV5-1,TRBJ1-1,NA,TGCGCCAGCAGCCAGAGTTACAGGGACACTGAAGCTTTCTTT,CASSQSYRDTEAFF
NA,TRBV15,TRBJ1-1,TRBD1,TGTGCCACCAGCAGAGGGGACAGGGGGAACACTGAAGCTTTCTTT,CATSRGDRGNTEAFF
NA,TRBV30,TRBJ1-3,NA,TGTGCCTGGCAGGGTTCATCTGGAAACACCATATATTTT,CAWQGSSGNTIYF
NA,TRBV18,TRBJ2-2,TRBD1,TGTGCCAGCTCACCTCTGGACAGGTCGAACACCGGGGAGCTGTTTTTT,CASSPLDRSNTGELFF
NA,TRBV7-9,TRBJ2-3,TRBD2,TGTGCCAGCAGCTTAGCGCCGGGGGGTTCAGATACGCAGTATTTT,CASSLAPGGSDTQYF
once,TRBV13,TRBJ1-6,TRBD1,TGTGCCAGCAGCAGCAGGGGGAACTCCTATAATTCACCCCTCCACTTT,CASSSRGNSYNSPLHF
NA,TRBV11-2,TRBJ2-1,NA,TGTGCCAGCAGCCCGTCGACTAGGCAAATCAATGAGCAGTTCTTC,CASSPSTRQINEQFF
NA,TRBV5-4,TRBJ1-6,TRBD1,TGTGCCAGCAGCTTGGGGGACAGCGAAAATTCACCCCTCCACTTT,CASSLGDSENSPLHF